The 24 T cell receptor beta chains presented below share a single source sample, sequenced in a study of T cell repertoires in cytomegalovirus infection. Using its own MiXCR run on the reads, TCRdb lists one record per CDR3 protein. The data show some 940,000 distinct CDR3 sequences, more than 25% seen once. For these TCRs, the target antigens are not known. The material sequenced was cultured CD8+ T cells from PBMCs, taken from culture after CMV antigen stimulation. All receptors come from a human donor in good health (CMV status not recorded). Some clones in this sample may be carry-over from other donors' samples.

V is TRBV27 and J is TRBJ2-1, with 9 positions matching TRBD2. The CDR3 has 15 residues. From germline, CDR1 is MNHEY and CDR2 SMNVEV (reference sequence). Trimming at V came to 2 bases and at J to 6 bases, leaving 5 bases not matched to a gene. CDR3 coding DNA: TGTGCCAGCAGTTTAGGCGGGGGGGTTATCAATGAGCAGTTCTTC. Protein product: CASSLGGGVINEQFF.

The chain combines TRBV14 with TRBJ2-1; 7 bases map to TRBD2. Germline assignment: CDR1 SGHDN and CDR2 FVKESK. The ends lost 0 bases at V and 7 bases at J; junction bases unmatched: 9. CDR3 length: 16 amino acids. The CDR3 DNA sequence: TGTGCCAGCAGCCAAGATCATAGGCGGGGGTTGAATGAGCAGTTCTTC. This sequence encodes CASSQDHRRGLNEQFF.

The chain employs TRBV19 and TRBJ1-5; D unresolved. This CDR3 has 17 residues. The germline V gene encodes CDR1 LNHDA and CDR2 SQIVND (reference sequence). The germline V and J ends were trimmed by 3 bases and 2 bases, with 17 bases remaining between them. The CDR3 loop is CASSILDGHSGNQPQHF. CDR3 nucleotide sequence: TGTGCCAGTAGTATTTTGGACGGTCATAGCGGCAATCAGCCCCAGCATTTT.

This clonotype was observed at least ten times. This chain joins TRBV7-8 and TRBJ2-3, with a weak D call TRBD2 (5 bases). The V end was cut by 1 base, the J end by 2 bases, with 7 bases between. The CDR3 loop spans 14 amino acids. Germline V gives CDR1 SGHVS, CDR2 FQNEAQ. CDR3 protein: CASSLEEATDTQYF. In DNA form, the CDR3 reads TGTGCCAGCAGCTTAGAGGAGGCCACAGATACGCAGTATTTT. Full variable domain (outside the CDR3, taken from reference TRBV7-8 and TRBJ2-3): GAGVSQSPRYKVAKRGQDVALRCDPISGHVSLFWYQQALGQGPEFLTYFQNEAQLDKSGLPSDRFFAERPEGSVSTLKIQRTQQEDSAVYLCASSLEEATDTQYFGPGTRLTVL.

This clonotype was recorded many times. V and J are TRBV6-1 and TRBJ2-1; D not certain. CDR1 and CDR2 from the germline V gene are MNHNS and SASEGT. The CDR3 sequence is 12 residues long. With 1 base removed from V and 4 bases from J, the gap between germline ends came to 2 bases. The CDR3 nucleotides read TGTGCCAGCAGTGAAGGGTACAATGAGCAGTTCTTC. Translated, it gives CASSEGYNEQFF.

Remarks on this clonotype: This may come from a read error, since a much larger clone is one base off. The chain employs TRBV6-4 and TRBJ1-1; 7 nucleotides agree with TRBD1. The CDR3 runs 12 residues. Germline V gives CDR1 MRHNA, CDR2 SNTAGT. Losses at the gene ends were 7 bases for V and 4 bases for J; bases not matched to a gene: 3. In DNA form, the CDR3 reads TGTGCCAGCAACCGACAGGGCACTGAAGCTTTCTTT. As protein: CASNRQGTEAFF.

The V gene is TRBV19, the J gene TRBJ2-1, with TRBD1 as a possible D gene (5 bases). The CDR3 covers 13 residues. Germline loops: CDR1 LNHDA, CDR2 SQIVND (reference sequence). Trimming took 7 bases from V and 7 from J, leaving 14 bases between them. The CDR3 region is CASNTPGANEQFF. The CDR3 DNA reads TGTGCCAGTAATACTCCTGGGGCTAATGAGCAGTTCTTC.

The CDR3 region is CASSLVVSSGNTIYF. CDR3 coding DNA: TGTGCCAGCAGCTTGGTGGTTTCCTCTGGAAACACCATATATTTT. V and J are TRBV5-6 and TRBJ1-3; D unclear. The CDR3 is 15 amino acids. From germline, CDR1 is SGHDT and CDR2 YYEEEE. Trimming pared 0 bases from V and 0 bases from J, leaving 7 bases between.

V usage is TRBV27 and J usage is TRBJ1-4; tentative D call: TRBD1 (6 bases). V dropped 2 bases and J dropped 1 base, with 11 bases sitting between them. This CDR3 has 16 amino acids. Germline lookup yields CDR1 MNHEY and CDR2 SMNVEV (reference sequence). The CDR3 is CASSLKGGQTNEKLFF. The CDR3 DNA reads TGTGCCAGCAGTTTAAAAGGGGGGCAAACTAATGAAAAACTGTTTTTT.

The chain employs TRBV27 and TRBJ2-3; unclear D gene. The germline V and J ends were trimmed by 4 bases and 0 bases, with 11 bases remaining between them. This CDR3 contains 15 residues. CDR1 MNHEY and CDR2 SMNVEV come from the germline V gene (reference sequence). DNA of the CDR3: TGTGCCAGCAGTTATCGGTCCGTTAGCACAGATACGCAGTATTTT. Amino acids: CASSYRSVSTDTQYF.

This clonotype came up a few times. As DNA, the CDR3 is TGTGCCAGCAGTGGGGGAGGGGGACGTTCGGACGAGCAGTACTTC. Amino acid sequence: CASSGGGGRSDEQYF. This chain joins TRBV27 and TRBJ2-7; maybe TRBD2 (7 bases). CDR1 and CDR2 (germline): MNHEY, SMNVEV (reference sequence). The CDR3 has 15 residues. Deletions cut 5 bases from V and 5 bases from J, with 19 bases between.

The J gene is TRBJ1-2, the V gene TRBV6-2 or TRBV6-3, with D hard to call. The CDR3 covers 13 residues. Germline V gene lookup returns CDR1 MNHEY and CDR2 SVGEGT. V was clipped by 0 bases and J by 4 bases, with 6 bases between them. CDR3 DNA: TGTGCCAGCAGTTACTCCACCTTCTATGGCTACACCTTC. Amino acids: CASSYSTFYGYTF.

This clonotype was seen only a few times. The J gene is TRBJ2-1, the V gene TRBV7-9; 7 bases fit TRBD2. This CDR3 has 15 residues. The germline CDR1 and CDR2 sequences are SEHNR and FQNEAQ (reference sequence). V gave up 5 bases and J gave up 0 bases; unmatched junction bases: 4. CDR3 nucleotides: TGTGCCAGCAGCACTAAGCGGGGCTCCTACAATGAGCAGTTCTTC. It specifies CASSTKRGSYNEQFF.

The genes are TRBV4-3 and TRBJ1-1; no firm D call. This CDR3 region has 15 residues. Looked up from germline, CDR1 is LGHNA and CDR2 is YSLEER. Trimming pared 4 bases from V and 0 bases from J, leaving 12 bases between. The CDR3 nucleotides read TGCGCCAGCAGCCTTAAACAGCAAATGAACACTGAAGCTTTCTTT. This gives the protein CASSLKQQMNTEAFF.

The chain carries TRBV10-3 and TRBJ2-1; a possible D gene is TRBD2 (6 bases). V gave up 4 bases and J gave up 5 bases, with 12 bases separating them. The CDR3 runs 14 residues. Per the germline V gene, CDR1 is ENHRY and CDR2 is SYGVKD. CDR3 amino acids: CAISVWRGNNEQFF. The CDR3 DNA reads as TGTGCCATCAGTGTTTGGCGGGGAAACAATGAGCAGTTCTTC.

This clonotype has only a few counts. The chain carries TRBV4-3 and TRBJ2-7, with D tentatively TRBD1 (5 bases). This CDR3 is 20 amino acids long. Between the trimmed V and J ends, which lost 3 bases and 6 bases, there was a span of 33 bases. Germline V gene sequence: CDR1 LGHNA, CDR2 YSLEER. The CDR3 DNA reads TGCGCCAGCAGCCAGTACACTCCAGGGTGGGGTGTAGGGTTGGGCTGCGAGCAGTACGTC. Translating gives CASSQYTPGWGVGLGCEQYV.

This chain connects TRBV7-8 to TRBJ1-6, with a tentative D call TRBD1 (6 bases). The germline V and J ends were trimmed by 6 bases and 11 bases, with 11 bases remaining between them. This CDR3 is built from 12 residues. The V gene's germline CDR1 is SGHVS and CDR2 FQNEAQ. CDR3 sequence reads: CASRQGRAPLHF. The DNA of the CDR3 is TGTGCCAGCAGACAGGGAAGGGCACCCCTCCACTTT.

The CDR3 DNA reads TGTGCCAGCAGAAAAAACGACAGGGTAGACTATGGCTACACCTTC. Its protein product is CASRKNDRVDYGYTF. This rearrangement joins TRBV28 to TRBJ1-2; 7 nucleotides match TRBD1. Germline V gene lookup returns CDR1 MDHEN and CDR2 SYDVKM. Losses at the gene ends were 6 bases for V and 3 bases for J; bases not matched to a gene: 10. The CDR3 runs to 15 residues.

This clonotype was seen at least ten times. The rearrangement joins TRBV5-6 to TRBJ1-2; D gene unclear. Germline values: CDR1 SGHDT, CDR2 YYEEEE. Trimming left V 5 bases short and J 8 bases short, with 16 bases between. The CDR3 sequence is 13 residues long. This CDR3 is CASSIPGAVGYTF. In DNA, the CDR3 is TGTGCCAGCAGTATCCCGGGAGCCGTAGGCTACACCTTC.

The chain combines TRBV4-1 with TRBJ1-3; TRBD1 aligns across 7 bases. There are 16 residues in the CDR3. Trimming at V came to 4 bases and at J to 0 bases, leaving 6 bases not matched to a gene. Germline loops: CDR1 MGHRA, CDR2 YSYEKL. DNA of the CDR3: TGCGCCAGCAGCCTAAAGGGACAGAGCTCTGGAAACACCATATATTTT. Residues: CASSLKGQSSGNTIYF.

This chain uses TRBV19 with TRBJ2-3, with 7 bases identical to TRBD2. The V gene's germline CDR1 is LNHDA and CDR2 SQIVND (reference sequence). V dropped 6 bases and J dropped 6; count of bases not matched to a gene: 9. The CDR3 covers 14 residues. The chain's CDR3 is CASRQRGIGDTQYF. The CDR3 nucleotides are TGTGCCAGTAGACAGCGGGGAATCGGGGATACGCAGTATTTT.

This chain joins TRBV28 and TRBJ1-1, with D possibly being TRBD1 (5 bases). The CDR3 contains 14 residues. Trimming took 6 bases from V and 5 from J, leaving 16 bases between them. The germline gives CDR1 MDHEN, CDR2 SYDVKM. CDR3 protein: CASRGLGYRTEAFF. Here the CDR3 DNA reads TGTGCCAGCAGAGGTTTAGGGTACAGGACTGAAGCTTTCTTT.

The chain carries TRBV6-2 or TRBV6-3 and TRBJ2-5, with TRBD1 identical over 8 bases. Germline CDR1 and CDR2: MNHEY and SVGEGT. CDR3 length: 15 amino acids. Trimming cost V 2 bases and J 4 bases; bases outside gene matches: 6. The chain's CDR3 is CASSYTTGDGETQYF. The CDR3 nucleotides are TGTGCCAGCAGTTACACGACAGGGGACGGAGAGACCCAGTACTTC.

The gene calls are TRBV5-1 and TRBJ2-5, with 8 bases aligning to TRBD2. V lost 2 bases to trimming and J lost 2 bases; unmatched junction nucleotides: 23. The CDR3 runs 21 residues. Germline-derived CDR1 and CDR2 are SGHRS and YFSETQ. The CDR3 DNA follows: TGCGCCAGCAGCTTTCTCGACGGACTAGCCTTACGAAGGCGGCCTCAAGAGACCCAGTACTTC. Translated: CASSFLDGLALRRRPQETQYF. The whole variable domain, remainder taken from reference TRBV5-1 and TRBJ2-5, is KAGVTQTPRYLIKTRGQQVTLSCSPISGHRSVSWYQQTPGQGLQFLFEYFSETQRNKGNFPGRFSGRQFSNSRSEMNVSTLELGDSALYLCASSFLDGLALRRRPQETQYFGPGTRLLVL.